This T cell receptor (beta chain) was captured by sequencing in a study of blood T cell repertoires in COVID-19. Study as a whole: Nucleic acid was either cDNA or gDNA, and it came from T cells, B-cell-depleted T cells, or PBMCs.

Original processing notes: Using reference gene primer amplification, nucleated cell counts were estimated. Sequencing was performed with immunoSEQ multiplex PCR; in TCRdb, only in-frame clones are kept and a portion is missing. D and trimming come from the DNA, and the V and J calls and clone size come from that table. The data hold about 670,000 clones, with 80% to 90% observed a single time. This CDR3 is built from 14 residues. Germline V gene data show CDR1 as LNHDA and CDR2 as SQIVND (reference sequence). Trimming cost V 6 bases and J 6 bases; bases outside gene matches: 6. The TCR comes from a woman in her late teens or twenties with acute or convalescent COVID-19. The chain has TRBV19 and TRBJ2-1, with 9 bases that match TRBD1. The material sequenced was peripheral blood. DNA of the CDR3: TGTGCCAGTAGCGAGGGACAGGGTAGCAATGAGCAGTTCTTC. It encodes CASSEGQGSNEQFF.